This T cell receptor beta chain was captured in a study of shared clonotypes between healthy human individuals. Investigators divided CD4+ cells into CD45RA+ naive and CD45RA-negative memory subsets. General study points: Sample collection involved blood only; tissue repertoires are likely different.

To note about this clone: Its antigen is undetermined.

The CDR3 covers 15 residues. With 3 bases removed from V and 0 bases from J, the gap between germline ends came to 9 bases. Germline-derived CDR1 and CDR2 are SGHTA and FQGNSA. Produced via immunoSEQ multiplex PCR; TCRdb's table is partial and in-frame only. The table has about 2.4 million clones, roughly 92% seen once. The sample taken for sequencing was naive CD4+ T cells sorted from blood. Indicated subset: CD45RA+ positively selected. This TCR derives from a man aged 18 to 30 in good health. The gene calls are TRBV7-2 and TRBJ2-1, with a possible D match to TRBD1 (5 bases). CDR3 nucleotide sequence: TGTGCCAGCAGCTTCAGACAGAACTCCTACAATGAGCAGTTCTTC. It is translated as CASSFRQNSYNEQFF.